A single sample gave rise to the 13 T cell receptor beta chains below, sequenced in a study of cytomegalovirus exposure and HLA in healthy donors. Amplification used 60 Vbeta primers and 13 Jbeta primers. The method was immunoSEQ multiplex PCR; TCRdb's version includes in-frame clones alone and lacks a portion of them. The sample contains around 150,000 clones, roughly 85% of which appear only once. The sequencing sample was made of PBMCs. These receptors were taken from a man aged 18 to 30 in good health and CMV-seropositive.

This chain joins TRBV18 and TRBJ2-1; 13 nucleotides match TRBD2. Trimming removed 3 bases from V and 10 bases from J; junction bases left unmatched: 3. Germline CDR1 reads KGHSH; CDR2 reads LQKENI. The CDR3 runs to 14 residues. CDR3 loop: CASSPPGLAGEQFF. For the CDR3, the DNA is TGTGCCAGCTCACCGCCGGGACTAGCGGGGGAGCAGTTCTTC.

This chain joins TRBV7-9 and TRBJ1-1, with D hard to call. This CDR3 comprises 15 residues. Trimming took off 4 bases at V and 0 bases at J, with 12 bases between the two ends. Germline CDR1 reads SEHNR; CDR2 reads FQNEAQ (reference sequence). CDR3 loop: CASSSRYAMNTEAFF. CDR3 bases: TGTGCCAGCAGCTCGAGGTACGCAATGAACACTGAAGCTTTCTTT. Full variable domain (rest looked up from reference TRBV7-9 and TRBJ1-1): DTGVSQNPRHKITKRGQNVTFRCDPISEHNRLYWYRQTLGQGPEFLTYFQNEAQLEKSRLLSDRFSAERPKGSFSTLEIQRTEQGDSAMYLCASSSRYAMNTEAFFGQGTRLTVV.

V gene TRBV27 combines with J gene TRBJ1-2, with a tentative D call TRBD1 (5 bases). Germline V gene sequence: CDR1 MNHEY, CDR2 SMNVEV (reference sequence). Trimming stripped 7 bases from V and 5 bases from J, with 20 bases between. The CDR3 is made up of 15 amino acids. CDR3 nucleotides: TGTGCCAGCAATAACCGGGCTGGGGCCGGGTATGGCTACACCTTC. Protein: CASNNRAGAGYGYTF.

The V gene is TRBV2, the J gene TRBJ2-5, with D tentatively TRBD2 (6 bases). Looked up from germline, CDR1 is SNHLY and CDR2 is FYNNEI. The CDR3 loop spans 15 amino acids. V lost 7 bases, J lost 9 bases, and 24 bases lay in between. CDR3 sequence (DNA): TGTGCCAGCAATCCGGGACTTGGGAACCGGCAGGCCCAGTACTTC. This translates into CASNPGLGNRQAQYF.

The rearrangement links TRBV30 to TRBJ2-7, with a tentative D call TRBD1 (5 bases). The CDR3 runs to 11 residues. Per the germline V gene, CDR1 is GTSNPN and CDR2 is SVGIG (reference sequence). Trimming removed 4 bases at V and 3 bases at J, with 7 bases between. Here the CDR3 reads CAWIRGYEQYF. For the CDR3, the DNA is TGTGCCTGGATAAGGGGCTACGAGCAGTACTTC.

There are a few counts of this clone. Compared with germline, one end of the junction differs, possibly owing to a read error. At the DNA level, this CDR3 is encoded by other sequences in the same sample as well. The CDR3 sequence is CASSINLDRFF. Here the CDR3 DNA reads TGTGCCAGTAGTATTAACTTGGACAGGTTCTTC. The rearrangement uses TRBV19 and TRBJ1-2; 7 bases are a match to TRBD1. The CDR3 has 11 residues. In germline, CDR1 is LNHDA, CDR2 SQIVND (reference sequence).

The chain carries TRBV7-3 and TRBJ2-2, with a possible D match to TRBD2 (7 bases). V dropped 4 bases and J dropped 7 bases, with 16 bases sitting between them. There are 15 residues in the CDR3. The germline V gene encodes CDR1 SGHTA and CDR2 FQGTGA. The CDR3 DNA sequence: TGTGCCAGCAGCTCGGGGGGCGCGGGACTCGGGGAGCTGTTTTTT. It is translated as CASSSGGAGLGELFF.

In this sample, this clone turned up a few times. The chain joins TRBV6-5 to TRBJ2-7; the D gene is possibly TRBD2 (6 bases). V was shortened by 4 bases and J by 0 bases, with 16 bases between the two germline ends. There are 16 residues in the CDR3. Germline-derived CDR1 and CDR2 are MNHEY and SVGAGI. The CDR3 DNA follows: TGTGCCAGCAGTTTGGGCCCCCCCGGGAGCTCCTACGAGCAGTACTTC. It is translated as CASSLGPPGSSYEQYF.

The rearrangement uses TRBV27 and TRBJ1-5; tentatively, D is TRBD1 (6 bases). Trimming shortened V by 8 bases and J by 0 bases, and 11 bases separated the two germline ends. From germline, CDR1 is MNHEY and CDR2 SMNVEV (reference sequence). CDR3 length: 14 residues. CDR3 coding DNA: TGTGCCAGCGGGGGGGGGCTTAGCAATCAGCCCCAGCATTTT. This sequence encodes CASGGGLSNQPQHF.

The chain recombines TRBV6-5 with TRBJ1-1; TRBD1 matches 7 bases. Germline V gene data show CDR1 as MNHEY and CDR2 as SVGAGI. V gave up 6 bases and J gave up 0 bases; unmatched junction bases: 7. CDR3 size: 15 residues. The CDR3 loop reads CASSRTGLMNTEAFF. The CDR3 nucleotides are TGTGCCAGCAGCAGGACAGGACTGATGAACACTGAAGCTTTCTTT.

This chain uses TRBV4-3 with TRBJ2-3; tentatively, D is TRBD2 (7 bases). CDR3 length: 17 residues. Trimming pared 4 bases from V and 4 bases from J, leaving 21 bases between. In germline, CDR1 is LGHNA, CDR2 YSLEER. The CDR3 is CASSLTWGGAGPDTQYF. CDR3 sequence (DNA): TGCGCCAGCAGCCTTACATGGGGGGGGGCCGGCCCAGATACGCAGTATTTT.

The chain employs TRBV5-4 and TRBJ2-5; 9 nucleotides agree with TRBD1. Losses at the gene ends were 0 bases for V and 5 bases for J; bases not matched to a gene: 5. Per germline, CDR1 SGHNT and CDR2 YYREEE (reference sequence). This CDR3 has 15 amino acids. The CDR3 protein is CASSLDRGRPETQYF. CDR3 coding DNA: TGTGCCAGCAGCTTGGACAGGGGGCGTCCGGAGACCCAGTACTTC.

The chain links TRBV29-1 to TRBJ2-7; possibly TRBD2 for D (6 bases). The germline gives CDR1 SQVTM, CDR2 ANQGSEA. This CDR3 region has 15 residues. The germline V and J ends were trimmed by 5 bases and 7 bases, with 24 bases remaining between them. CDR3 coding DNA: TGCAGCGTTTCCCTCGGGGGACCAGTAATAGGGGAGCAGTACTTC. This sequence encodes CSVSLGGPVIGEQYF.